The 7 T cell receptor beta chains reported below all come from one sample, sequenced in a study of blood T cell repertoires in COVID-19. This table comes from immunoSEQ multiplex PCR, and its TCRdb copy is limited to in-frame clones, with some not included. The table lists approximately 300,000 clones, nearly 90% of them singletons. Sequencing used PBMCs or T cells enriched from blood (not recorded which). These receptors were obtained from a woman between 18 and 29 years old with acute COVID-19.

The rearrangement uses TRBV3-1 (or the pseudogene TRBV3-2) and TRBJ1-1; no firm D call. Germline CDR1 is LGHDT and CDR2 is YNNKEL (reference sequence). The length of the CDR3 is 14 residues. Trimming removed 1 base at V and 5 bases at J, with 11 bases between. CDR3 amino acids: CASSQAPVGTEAFF. The DNA for the CDR3 is TGTGCCAGCAGCCAAGCCCCAGTCGGGACTGAAGCTTTCTTT.

The CDR3 loop reads CASSLAGSLYEQYF. The DNA for the CDR3 is TGTGCCAGCAGCTTGGCAGGGTCACTCTACGAGCAGTACTTC. The rearrangement joins TRBV5-4 to TRBJ2-7; weak D call: TRBD1 (5 bases). The CDR3 has 14 amino acids. Germline V gene sequence: CDR1 SGHNT, CDR2 YYREEE (reference sequence). Deletions cut 0 bases from V and 3 bases from J, with 10 bases between.

J is TRBJ1-3 and V is TRBV7-2; 10 nucleotides match TRBD1. This CDR3 is built from 14 residues. Germline loops: CDR1 SGHTA, CDR2 FQGNSA. The V and J ends lost 6 bases and 2 bases, in that order; junction bases with no gene match: 1. CDR3 residues: CASSGQGAGNTIYF. CDR3 bases: TGTGCCAGCAGTGGACAGGGGGCTGGAAACACCATATATTTT. The full variable domain, its missing parts supplied by reference TRBV7-2 and TRBJ1-3, is GAGVSQSPSNKVTEKGKDVELRCDPISGHTALYWYRQSLGQGLEFLIYFQGNSAPDKSGLPSDRFSAERTGGSVSTLTIQRTQQEDSAVYLCASSGQGAGNTIYFGEGSWLTVV.

The chain has TRBV2 and TRBJ1-1, with a possible D match to TRBD1 (6 bases). Germline assignment: CDR1 SNHLY and CDR2 FYNNEI. Deletions cut 5 bases from V and 0 bases from J, with 13 bases between. This CDR3 is 15 amino acids long. The CDR3 coding sequence is TGTGCCAGCAGTCTACAGGGTGTCGTGAACACTGAAGCTTTCTTT. Translated: CASSLQGVVNTEAFF.

The rearrangement links TRBV28 to TRBJ2-1; 7 bases map to TRBD2. Germline-derived CDR1 and CDR2 are MDHEN and SYDVKM. The CDR3 covers 14 residues. V lost 4 bases to trimming and J lost 2 bases; unmatched junction nucleotides: 2. This chain's CDR3 is CASSSGGTYNEQFF. CDR3 in DNA: TGTGCCAGCAGTTCGGGGGGAACCTACAATGAGCAGTTCTTC.

The chain combines TRBV3-1 (or the pseudogene TRBV3-2) with TRBJ2-3; a weak D match, TRBD2 (5 bases). Trimming removed 7 bases at V and 3 bases at J, with 14 bases between. The germline V gene encodes CDR1 LGHDT and CDR2 YNNKEL (reference sequence). This CDR3 spans 14 amino acids. The CDR3 reads CASNHGGGTDTQYF. CDR3 nucleotide sequence: TGTGCCAGCAATCATGGAGGTGGGACAGATACGCAGTATTTT.

A single count supports this clone. V is TRBV7-9 and J is TRBJ2-1; the match to TRBD2 covers 12 bases. The germline gives CDR1 SEHNR, CDR2 FQNEAQ (reference sequence). V shed 2 bases, J shed 7 bases, and the junction held 6 bases outside the gene matches. The CDR3 covers 16 residues. The CDR3 here is CASSLFLAGGRNEQFF. The CDR3 bases are TGTGCCAGCAGCTTATTTCTAGCGGGAGGGAGGAATGAGCAGTTCTTC.